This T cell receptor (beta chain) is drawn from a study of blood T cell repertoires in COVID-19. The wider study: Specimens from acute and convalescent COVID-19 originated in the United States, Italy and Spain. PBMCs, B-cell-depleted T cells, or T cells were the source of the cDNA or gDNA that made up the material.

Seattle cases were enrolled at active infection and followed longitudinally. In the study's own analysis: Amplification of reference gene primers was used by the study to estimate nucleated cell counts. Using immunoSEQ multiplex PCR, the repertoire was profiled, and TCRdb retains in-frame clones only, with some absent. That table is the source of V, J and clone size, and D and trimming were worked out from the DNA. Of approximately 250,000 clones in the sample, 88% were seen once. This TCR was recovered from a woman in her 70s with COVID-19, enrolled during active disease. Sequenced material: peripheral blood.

The CDR3 spells CASGMTGNTDTQYF. The DNA for the CDR3 is TGTGCCAGCGGGATGACAGGGAACACAGATACGCAGTATTTT. The genes are TRBV25-1 and TRBJ2-3; TRBD1 agrees at 7 bases. The CDR3 length is 14 residues. J gave up 2 bases and V 8 bases, and 7 bases lay outside the gene matches. Germline V gene lookup returns CDR1 MGHDK and CDR2 SYGVNS. The whole variable domain, remainder taken from reference TRBV25-1 and TRBJ2-3, is EADIYQTPRYLVIGTGKKITLECSQTMGHDKMYWYQQDPGMELHLIHYSYGVNSTEKGDLSSESTVSRIRTEHFPLTLESARPSHTSQYLCASGMTGNTDTQYFGPGTRLTVL.